These T cell receptor beta chains were read from a single sample in a study of cytomegalovirus exposure and HLA in healthy donors. The repertoire was sequenced with immunoSEQ multiplex PCR; TCRdb's copy has only in-frame clones and lacks some. Of around 150,000 clones detected, 60% to 70% appear once; the ten largest clones hold 5.5% to 9%. Input material: PBMCs. The receptors derive from a woman aged 60-75 years in good health and CMV-seropositive. Both conserved end residues are part of each CDR3. The order of the fields is D gene, J gene, clone size, V gene, CDR3 protein, CDR3 DNA. D genes are given only for firm matches. Size tells how often a clone was seen (once, few, many) or the class of an expanded clone, and some rows leave it out.

TRBD1	TRBJ2-7	once	TRBV7-2	CASSSRQGPYEQYF	TGTGCCAGCAGCTCTAGACAGGGCCCCTACGAGCAGTACTTC
-	TRBJ2-7	-	TRBV9	CASSAPAGLEQYF	TGTGCCAGCAGCGCTCCGGCAGGCCTCGAGCAGTACTTC
-	TRBJ1-2	-	TRBV30	CAWSVEALWFYGYTF	TGTGCCTGGAGTGTAGAGGCGCTTTGGTTCTATGGCTACACCTTC
-	TRBJ2-3	-	TRBV11-3	CASSLGLANTDTQYF	TGTGCCAGCAGCTTAGGCCTAGCGAACACAGATACGCAGTATTTT
TRBD2	TRBJ2-1	-	TRBV28	CASSQGTSGYEQFF	TGTGCCAGCTCACAAGGGACTAGCGGCTATGAGCAGTTCTTC
-	TRBJ2-3	-	TRBV6-6	CASSATSTDTQYF	TGTGCCAGCAGCGCTACTAGCACAGATACGCAGTATTTT
-	TRBJ2-1	-	TRBV28	CASSSTTPDNEQFF	TGTGCCAGCAGTTCCACGACTCCGGACAATGAGCAGTTCTTC
-	TRBJ2-3	-	TRBV15	CATSVGRRGVADTQYF	TGTGCCACCAGCGTAGGACGGCGCGGGGTCGCAGATACGCAGTATTTT
TRBD1	TRBJ1-3	-	TRBV19	CASSIAGGSSGNTIYF	TGTGCCAGTAGTATTGCAGGGGGCAGTTCTGGAAACACCATATATTTT
TRBD2	TRBJ2-5	once	TRBV7-2	CASSLVAGGNQETQYF	TGTGCCAGCAGCTTAGTAGCGGGAGGGAACCAAGAGACCCAGTACTTC
-	TRBJ1-5	-	TRBV6-6	CASSFDSFNQPQHF	TGTGCCAGCAGTTTTGACAGTTTTAATCAGCCCCAGCATTTT
TRBD1	TRBJ1-3	-	TRBV9	CASSVEPGQGFSGNTIYF	TGTGCCAGCAGCGTGGAACCGGGACAGGGATTCTCTGGAAACACCATATATTTT
-	TRBJ1-5	-	TRBV21-1	CASYSVDRGKGQPQHF	TGTGCCAGCTACTCCGTAGACAGGGGGAAAGGTCAGCCCCAGCATTTT
-	TRBJ2-7	-	TRBV6-5	CASSYSTGKTYEQYF	TGTGCCAGCAGTTACTCGACCGGGAAGACCTACGAGCAGTACTTC
TRBD2	TRBJ2-3	-	TRBV5-6	CASSLRTSGSTDTQYF	TGTGCCAGCAGCCTTAGAACTAGCGGTAGCACAGATACGCAGTATTTT
-	TRBJ2-5	-	TRBV7-2	CASSLAVEGFGAGGTQYF	TGTGCCAGCAGCTTAGCGGTGGAGGGGTTCGGTGCAGGAGGGACCCAGTACTTC
TRBD1	TRBJ1-5	few	TRBV2	CASREQGAQPQHF	TGTGCCAGCAGGGAACAGGGGGCTCAGCCCCAGCATTTT
TRBD2	TRBJ2-7	few	TRBV19	CASSRLAGDYEQYF	TGTGCCAGTAGTAGGCTAGCGGGAGACTACGAGCAGTACTTC
-	TRBJ2-7	-	TRBV29-1	CSVDGGSYEQYF	TGCAGCGTTGACGGCGGTTCCTACGAGCAGTACTTC
TRBD2	TRBJ2-1	-	TRBV13	CASSQREGINEQFF	TGTGCCAGCAGCCAAAGGGAGGGGATCAATGAGCAGTTCTTC
-	TRBJ2-3	once	TRBV28	CASSLRGQTTDTQYF	TGTGCCAGCAGTTTAAGAGGACAGACCACAGATACGCAGTATTTT
TRBD2	TRBJ2-5	-	TRBV5-1	CASRLGTSGPQETQYF	TGCGCCAGCAGACTAGGGACTAGCGGGCCTCAAGAGACCCAGTACTTC
TRBD1	TRBJ1-2	few	TRBV29-1	CSTLRQGEDYGYTF	TGCAGCACATTGCGACAGGGGGAGGACTATGGCTACACCTTC
-	TRBJ1-2	-	TRBV28	CASSLGGNYGYTF	TGTGCCAGCAGTTTAGGCGGGAACTATGGCTACACCTTC
TRBD1	TRBJ1-2	-	TRBV5-4	CASSRGTGGNYGYTF	TGTGCCAGCAGCCGGGGGACAGGGGGCAACTATGGCTACACCTTC
-	TRBJ2-4	-	TRBV19	CASQGGPAKNIQYF	TGTGCCAGTCAGGGCGGTCCAGCCAAAAACATTCAGTACTTC
TRBD2	TRBJ2-1	few	TRBV7-9	CASSRLAGLLFF	TGTGCCAGCAGCCGTCTAGCGGGATTGCTGTTCTTC
-	TRBJ2-3	few	TRBV11-2	CASSEALTDTQYF	TGTGCCAGCAGCGAGGCCCTCACAGATACGCAGTATTTT
-	TRBJ2-1	few	TRBV4-1	CASSQARGSNEQFF	TGCGCCAGCAGCCAAGCGCGAGGGTCCAATGAGCAGTTCTTC